Listed here is a single T cell receptor beta chain. What this receptor recognizes is not known. Qualities for individual bases were not recorded, and no much larger clone is one base off. The CDR3 contains 17 residues, cysteine and phenylalanine counted. Only CDR3 DNA remains: 51 bases, in frame from the first base. For CDR1 and CDR2, the germline V gene (reference sequence) lists LNHNV and YYDKDF. The trim is 2 bases for V and 0 bases for J, with a gap of 13 bases between the germline ends. The donors were healthy, HIV-negative adults with no recently reported acute infections or vaccinations. Every donor was a Caucasian adult residing in Nashville, Tennessee, USA. CD4+ T cells were enriched by magnetic negative selection; naive cells were then positively selected on CD45RA, and the negative fraction formed the memory subset. After blood collection by leukapheresis, PBMCs were isolated using Ficoll-Histopaque density gradient centrifugation and then cryopreserved in the vapor phase of liquid nitrogen. Purity and quantity of every magnetically sorted T cell population were checked by analytical flow cytometry. Each sorted fraction had its genomic DNA isolated and then quantified by UV absorbance on a Nanodrop 2000c.

The record originates from a study of shared clonotypes between healthy human individuals (dated by TCRdb to the early 2020s). Some background on the complete study: A few men and two women, aged 18 to 49 years, made up the cohort. For each donor, CD4 naive and CD4 memory were each given three plates, CD8 naive was given two plates, and CD8 memory was given one plate. Per donor, leukapheresis produced somewhere between about 0.8 and 9.5 billion PBMCs. Blood TCR repertoires of about 5 healthy adults were deeply sequenced to estimate repertoire size and the extent of clonotype sharing between individuals. Different laboratories and diverse techniques were used to prepare libraries and sequence TCR repertoires, to increase sequencing depth and limit assay-specific biases.

Using the deep immunoSEQ assay, multiplex PCR amplified TCR CDR3 regions from genomic DNA. Genomic DNA extracted from each cell subset was distributed evenly over all wells of several immunoSEQ 96-well plates, and each plate served as one replicate. Each replicate PCR for sorted subsets received about 0.2 ug genomic DNA, equal to about 30,000 T cell genomes. Purified libraries were quantified with a Qubit 3.0 fluorometer, sized on a Bioanalyzer 2100, and re-quantified with the KAPA Library Quantification kit. Every immunoSEQ 96-well plate was sequenced on a separate single-read 150-cycle Illumina NextSeq 550 flow cell. The paper's processing steps were these. Because only junctional sequences without quality scores were contained in the immunoSEQ output, filtering matching that applied to full-length reads could not be performed. Sequences were annotated with PyIR, a Python wrapper for IgBLAST v1.9, using IMGT germline references to assign V/J genes and CDR3. Any read was removed if the V/J assignment was weak (E-value above 1e-6), the CDR3 was missing, or the read contained stop codons, out-of-frame junctions, or ambiguous translated residues. V3J clonotypes were defined by identical inferred V gene, J gene, and CDR3 amino acid sequence. To compute the percentage overlap between repertoires, the number of shared unique clonotypes was divided by the size of the smaller repertoire. Repertoire richness was assessed with RTK rarefaction, the Chao1 estimator, and Recon v2.1 estimates of unobserved clonotypes. Generation probabilities for all TCRbeta clonotypes obtained by the gDNA method from a handful of donors were computed using OLGA. The source is immuneACCESS, and TCRdb retained only in-frame sequences with V and J called. Part of the clones is not carried over; for the studies checked, unresolved V genes explain less than half of this, and the remainder is unexplained. That table furnishes V, J and clone size, whereas the DNA furnished D and trimming. This sample lists some 1.5 million clones; 98% were detected once. The ten largest clones capture less than 0.55% of the sample.

What the authors observed across the whole study: Pairwise subsampling indicated that sequencing depth was expected to affect the degree of clonotype sharing among donors. When a handful of donors were compared, the shared fraction of clonotypes was about 5% for naive CD4, 3% to 4% for naive CD8, roughly 2.5% for memory CD4, and 0.3% to 0.5% for memory CD8. Compared with non-shared clonotypes, clonotypes shared by all four sorted-subset donors had higher generation probabilities. Even with the large sequencing depth, rarefaction of the sorted-subset datasets indicated that sequencing was incomplete. The genetic and exposure-history diversity represented was limited by the small number of donors. Larger estimated clonotype richness was generally found for naive subsets than for memory subsets. Only blood was sampled, and tissue TCR repertoires likely differ from those in blood.

The specimen sequenced was naive CD4+ T cells sorted from blood. The cell subset or site label for this specimen denotes: CD45RA+ positively selected. The V and J segments used are TRBV15 and TRBJ2-2, and TRBD1 may be the D gene, going by 5 matching bases. This TCR was recovered from a man between 25 and 39 years old in good health. The CDR3 region has the sequence CATSRQPTATNTGELFF. The nucleotide sequence is given as TGTGCCACCAGCAGACAGCCGACAGCTACGAACACCGGGGAGCTGTTTTTT. The variable domain in full, with residues beyond the CDR3 obtained from the reference TRBV15 and TRBJ2-2 genes, is DAMVIQNPRYQVTQFGKPVTLSCSQTLNHNVMYWYQQKSSQAPKLLFHYYDKDFNNEADTPDNFQSRRPNTSFCFLDIRSPGLGDTAMYLCATSRQPTATNTGELFFGEGSRLTVL.